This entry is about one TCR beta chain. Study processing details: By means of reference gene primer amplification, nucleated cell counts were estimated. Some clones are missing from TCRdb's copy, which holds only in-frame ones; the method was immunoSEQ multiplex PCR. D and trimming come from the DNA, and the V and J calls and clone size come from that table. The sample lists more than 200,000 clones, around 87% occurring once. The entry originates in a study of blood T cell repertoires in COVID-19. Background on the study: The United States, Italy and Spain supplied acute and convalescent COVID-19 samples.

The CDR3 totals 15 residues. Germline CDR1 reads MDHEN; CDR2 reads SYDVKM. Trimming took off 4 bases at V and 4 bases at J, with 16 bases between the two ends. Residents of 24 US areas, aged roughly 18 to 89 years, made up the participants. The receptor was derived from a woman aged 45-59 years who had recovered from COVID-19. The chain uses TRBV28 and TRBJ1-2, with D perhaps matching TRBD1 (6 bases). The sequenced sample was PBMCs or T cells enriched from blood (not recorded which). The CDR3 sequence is CASSSPRQASYGYTF. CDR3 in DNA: TGTGCCAGCAGTTCGCCCAGACAGGCGTCCTATGGCTACACCTTC.